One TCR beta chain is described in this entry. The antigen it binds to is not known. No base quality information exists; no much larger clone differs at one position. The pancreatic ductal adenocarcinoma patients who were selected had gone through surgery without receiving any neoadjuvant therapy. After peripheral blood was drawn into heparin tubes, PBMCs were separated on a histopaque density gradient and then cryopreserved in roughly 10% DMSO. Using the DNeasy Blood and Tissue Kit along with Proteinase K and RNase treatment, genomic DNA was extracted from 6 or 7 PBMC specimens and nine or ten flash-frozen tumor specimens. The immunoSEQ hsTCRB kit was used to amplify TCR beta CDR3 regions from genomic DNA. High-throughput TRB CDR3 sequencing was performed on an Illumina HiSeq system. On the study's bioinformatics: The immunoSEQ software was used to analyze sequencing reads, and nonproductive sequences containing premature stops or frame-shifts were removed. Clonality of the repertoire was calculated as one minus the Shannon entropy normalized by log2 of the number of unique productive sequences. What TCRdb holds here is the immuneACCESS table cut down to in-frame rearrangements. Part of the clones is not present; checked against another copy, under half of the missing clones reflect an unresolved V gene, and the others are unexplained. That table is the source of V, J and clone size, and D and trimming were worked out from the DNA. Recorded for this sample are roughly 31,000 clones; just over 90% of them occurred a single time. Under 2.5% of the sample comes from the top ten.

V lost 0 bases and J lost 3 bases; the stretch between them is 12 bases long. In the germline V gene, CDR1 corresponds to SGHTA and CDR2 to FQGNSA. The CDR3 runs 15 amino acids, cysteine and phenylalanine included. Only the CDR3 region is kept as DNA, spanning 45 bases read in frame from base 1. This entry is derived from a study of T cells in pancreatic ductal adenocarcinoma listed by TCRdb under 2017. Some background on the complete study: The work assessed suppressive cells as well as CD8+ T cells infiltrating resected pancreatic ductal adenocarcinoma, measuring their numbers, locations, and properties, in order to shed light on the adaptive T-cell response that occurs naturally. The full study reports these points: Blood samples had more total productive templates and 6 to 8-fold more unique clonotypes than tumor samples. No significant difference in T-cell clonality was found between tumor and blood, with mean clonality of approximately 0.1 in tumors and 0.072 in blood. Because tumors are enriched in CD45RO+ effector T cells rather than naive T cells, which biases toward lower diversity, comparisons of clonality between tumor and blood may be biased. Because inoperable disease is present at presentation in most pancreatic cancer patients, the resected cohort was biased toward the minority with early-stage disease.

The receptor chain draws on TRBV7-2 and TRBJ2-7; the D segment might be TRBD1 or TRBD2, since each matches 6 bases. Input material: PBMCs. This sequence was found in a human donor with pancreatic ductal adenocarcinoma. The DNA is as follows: TGTGCCAGCAGCTTAGCACACGCGGGACACTACGAGCAGTACTTC. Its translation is CASSLAHAGHYEQYF.